The clone carrying this T cell receptor beta chain has more than one count but fewer than ten. Its target is unknown. This sample was included in a study of beta chain features in type 1 diabetes. Findings and limits, study-wide: Any PCR bias toward short templates would affect both groups alike. Reduced insertions and increased deletions marked VDJ junctions in type 1 diabetes patients. Across all four CD4+ subsets, people with type 1 diabetes showed modestly shorter TCRB CDR3s. High-TCR-expressing cells could be over-represented by cDNA sequencing.

Unmatched junction bases numbered 7, after V lost 9 bases and J lost 2 bases. CDR1 is MNHNY, CDR2 SVGAGI, per germline (reference sequence). This CDR3 spans 14 amino acids. Sorting of CD4+ naive, central memory, regulatory and stem cell-like memory cells was performed via CD45RO/CCR7/CD25/CD127/CD95/CD27. TCRB transcripts that were expressed got sequenced, as all of the isolated RNA had been reverse transcribed. Profiling relied on immunoSEQ multiplex PCR, and the TCRdb table lists in-frame clones only, not all of them. The data hold around 360,000 clones, with 10% to 15% observed a single time. This clonotype originated in a woman aged 18 to 35 with type 1 diabetes. Sequenced input: naive CD4+ T cells from blood. The rearrangement joins TRBV6-6 to TRBJ2-7, with TRBD2 matching over 10 bases. The CDR3: CASSSGSVPYEQYF. The DNA of the CDR3 is TGTGCCAGTTCTAGCGGGAGCGTCCCCTACGAGCAGTACTTC.